Sequencing of this TCR beta chain was carried out in a study of cytomegalovirus exposure and HLA in healthy donors. PCR was performed using 60 Vbeta and 13 Jbeta primers. Sequencing used immunoSEQ multiplex PCR; TCRdb keeps in-frame clones, though not all of them. The sample has 150,000 to 250,000 clones, 75% to 85% seen once. This CDR3 region has 14 residues. Per germline, CDR1 GTSNPN and CDR2 SVGIG (reference sequence). The V gene lost 4 bases and the J gene lost 2 bases, with 13 bases spanning the gap. The chain couples TRBV30 to TRBJ2-3; TRBD2 is a possible D gene (5 bases). The TCR sequence derives from a woman aged 45 to 65 in good health and CMV-seronegative. Sequenced sample: PBMCs. The CDR3 region is CAWKERTFTDTQYF. CDR3 nucleotides: TGTGCCTGGAAGGAGCGGACCTTCACAGATACGCAGTATTTT.